Reported below is one T cell receptor beta chain. What it binds is unknown. This sample stems from a study of shared clonotypes between healthy human individuals. Across the whole study: The plates for each donor numbered three CD4 naive, three CD4 memory, two CD8 naive and one CD8 memory.

The CDR3 sequence is 15 residues long. Germline V CDR1 and CDR2: LNHNV, YYDKDF (reference sequence). V lost 6 bases, J lost 4 bases, and 9 bases stayed unmatched. Source study methods: Filtering differed, since immunoSEQ gave only junction sequences and no quality scores. Method: immunoSEQ multiplex PCR; TCRdb's copy keeps in-frame clones and lacks some. The V and J calls and clone size are taken from that table; D and trimming were inferred from the DNA. This sample has some 1.5 million clones, with 98% found just once. Healthy HIV-negative adults without recent acute infections or vaccinations served as donors. Study findings and constraints: Non-shared clonotypes were found to have lower generation probabilities than the clonotypes that were shared by all four of the sorted-subset donors.

The sequencing sample was made of naive CD4+ T cells sorted from blood. Documented subset: CD45RA+ positively selected. The chain has TRBV15 and TRBJ2-3, with 8 bases matching TRBD1. The TCR sequence derives from a man aged 30 to 39 in good health. The CDR3 DNA reads TGTGCCACCAGTTATCTTTGGACAGGGTCAGATACGCAGTATTTT. Translating gives CATSYLWTGSDTQYF.